The 27 T cell receptor beta chains presented below share a single source sample, sequenced in a study of cytomegalovirus exposure and HLA in healthy donors. Both 60 Vbeta primers and 13 Jbeta primers went into the PCR. Method: immunoSEQ multiplex PCR; TCRdb's copy keeps in-frame clones and lacks some. Among roughly 230,000 clones listed, about nine tenths were seen once. The sample was PBMCs. The receptors derive from a girl between 2 and 10 years old in good health and CMV-seronegative.

The CDR3 here is CASSLSQASHYGYTF. CDR3 sequence (DNA): TGTGCCAGCAGTTTATCACAGGCATCCCACTATGGCTACACCTTC. This chain connects TRBV27 to TRBJ1-2; a possible D gene is TRBD1 (5 bases). Germline CDR1 MNHEY, CDR2 SMNVEV (reference sequence). There are 15 residues in the CDR3. Trimming took 0 bases from V and 3 from J, leaving 11 bases between them.

As DNA, the CDR3 is TGTGCCAGCCTTGGAACGGGACATAGCACAGATACGCAGTATTTT. Amino acid sequence: CASLGTGHSTDTQYF. This rearrangement joins TRBV7-9 to TRBJ2-3; D is perhaps TRBD1 (6 bases). Germline-derived CDR1 and CDR2 are SEHNR and FQNEAQ (reference sequence). The V end lost 8 bases, the J end lost 0 bases, and 15 bases lay between the germline ends. The CDR3 sequence is 15 residues long.

The chain combines TRBV7-9 with TRBJ2-7, with a possible D match to TRBD2 (7 bases). Germline CDR1 and CDR2: SEHNR and FQNEAQ (reference sequence). V lost 2 bases and J 2 bases, leaving 13 bases between the germline ends. The CDR3 totals 15 residues. The CDR3 nucleotides read TGTGCCAGCAGCTTACGCGGGGGCGGGCCCTACGAGCAGTACTTC. It specifies CASSLRGGGPYEQYF.

The genes are TRBV5-6 and TRBJ1-1; D uncertain. This CDR3 contains 15 residues. The V end lost 5 bases, the J end lost 1 base, and 15 bases lay between the germline ends. CDR1 is SGHDT, CDR2 YYEEEE, per germline. The CDR3, as DNA: TGTGCCAGCAGACTCAGAGGGTACGGGAACACTGAAGCTTTCTTT. Its protein product is CASRLRGYGNTEAFF. Combining the CDR3 with reference TRBV5-6 and TRBJ1-1 gives the whole variable domain DAGVTQSPTHLIKTRGQQVTLRCSPKSGHDTVSWYQQALGQGPQFIFQYYEEEERQRGNFPDRFSGHQFPNYSSELNVNALLLGDSALYLCASRLRGYGNTEAFFGQGTRLTVV.

V usage is TRBV4-2 and J usage is TRBJ2-3; a weak D match, TRBD1 (6 bases). The CDR3 spans 16 residues. V lost 3 bases to trimming and J lost 0 bases, with 13 bases between them. Germline loops: CDR1 LGHNA, CDR2 YNFKEQ. In DNA, the CDR3 is TGTGCCAGCAGCCACAACGGACAGTCGAGCACAGATACGCAGTATTTT. This encodes CASSHNGQSSTDTQYF.

The chain has TRBV19 and TRBJ2-5, with 13 bases matching TRBD2. Trimming at V came to 3 bases and at J to 1 base, leaving 2 bases not matched to a gene. Germline assignment: CDR1 LNHDA and CDR2 SQIVND (reference sequence). This CDR3 contains 16 residues. This CDR3 reads CASSMRLAGGQETQYF. The CDR3 coding sequence is TGTGCCAGTAGTATGAGACTAGCGGGAGGCCAAGAGACCCAGTACTTC. The full variable domain, in which reference TRBV19 and TRBJ2-5 provide the parts outside the CDR3, is DGGITQSPKYLFRKEGQNVTLSCEQNLNHDAMYWYRQDPGQGLRLIYYSQIVNDFQKGDIAEGYSVSREKKESFPLTVTSAQKNPTAFYLCASSMRLAGGQETQYFGPGTRLLVL.

The chain uses TRBV7-6 and TRBJ2-3, with D hard to call. From germline, CDR1 is SGHVS and CDR2 FNYEAQ. CDR3 length equals 13 residues. Trimming took off 5 bases at V and 2 bases at J, with 8 bases between the two ends. The CDR3 protein is CASSRRYTDTQYF. CDR3 DNA sequence: TGTGCCAGCAGCCGCAGGTACACAGATACGCAGTATTTT.

V is TRBV29-1 and J is TRBJ2-7, with D perhaps matching TRBD2 (6 bases). The CDR3 spans 14 residues. Deletions cut 4 bases from V and 0 bases from J, with 13 bases between. Per the germline V gene, CDR1 is SQVTM and CDR2 is ANQGSEA. The CDR3, as DNA: TGCAGCGTTGGGGGACTCTCGAGCTCCTACGAGCAGTACTTC. Translated, it gives CSVGGLSSSYEQYF.

The chain carries TRBV5-4 and TRBJ2-7; D ambiguous. Germline lookup yields CDR1 SGHNT and CDR2 YYREEE (reference sequence). V was pared by 4 bases and J by 3 bases, with 11 bases between. This CDR3 comprises 13 residues. CDR3 sequence: CASSAGLDYEQYF. The DNA for the CDR3 is TGTGCCAGCAGCGCCGGGTTAGACTACGAGCAGTACTTC.

V is TRBV19 and J is TRBJ2-7; 7 bases fit TRBD2. In germline, CDR1 is LNHDA, CDR2 SQIVND (reference sequence). The CDR3 is made up of 17 amino acids. With V trimmed by 3 bases and J by 2 bases, 13 bases remained unmatched. CDR3 residues: CASSIGLVTGVPYEQYF. The DNA for the CDR3 is TGTGCCAGTAGTATCGGACTAGTCACGGGGGTCCCCTACGAGCAGTACTTC.

This chain links TRBV9 with TRBJ2-3; 12 bases line up with TRBD2. The CDR3 totals 16 residues. CDR1 and CDR2 (germline): SGDLS, YYNGEE. V lost 4 bases, J lost 2 bases, and 5 bases stayed unmatched. CDR3 DNA sequence: TGTGCCAGCAGCAAACGACTAGCGGGAGACACAGATACGCAGTATTTT. This codes for CASSKRLAGDTDTQYF.

The rearrangement joins TRBV30 to TRBJ1-1; possible D gene TRBD1, 6 bases. The CDR3 covers 15 residues. With 0 bases removed from V and 5 bases from J, the gap between germline ends came to 16 bases. Germline CDR1 GTSNPN, CDR2 SVGIG (reference sequence). CDR3 DNA sequence: TGTGCCTGGAGTGTACACGAGGGGGAAAGGACTGAAGCTTTCTTT. Its protein product is CAWSVHEGERTEAFF.

This chain joins TRBV6-1 and TRBJ2-7, with D unresolved. Trimming cost V 3 bases and J 6 bases, with 6 bases left between them. Germline loops: CDR1 MNHNS, CDR2 SASEGT. The CDR3 contains 11 residues. The CDR3 loop is CASSDNSEQYF. As DNA, the CDR3 is TGTGCCAGCAGTGACAATTCCGAGCAGTACTTC.

The chain uses TRBV9 and TRBJ2-7; a weak D match, TRBD2 (7 bases). Germline CDR1 is SGDLS and CDR2 is YYNGEE. The CDR3 extends over 16 amino acids. Deletions cut 3 bases from V and 7 bases from J, with 23 bases between. The CDR3 DNA reads TGTGCCAGCAGCGACGTTCAGGGGCGGGAGAGCAAGGAGCAGTACTTC. Protein product: CASSDVQGRESKEQYF. Drawing the rest from reference TRBV9 and TRBJ2-7, the complete variable domain is DSGVTQTPKHLITATGQRVTLRCSPRSGDLSVYWYQQSLDQGLQFLIQYYNGEERAKGNILERFSAQQFPDLHSELNLSSLELGDSALYFCASSDVQGRESKEQYFGPGTRLTVT.

This chain links TRBV28 with TRBJ2-3, with TRBD1 identical over 7 bases. The CDR3 consists of 16 residues. Germline lookup yields CDR1 MDHEN and CDR2 SYDVKM. V shed 8 bases, J shed 0 bases, and the junction held 11 bases outside the gene matches. CDR3 amino acids: CASHVRDSTSTDTQYF. For the CDR3, the DNA is TGTGCCAGCCATGTCCGGGACAGCACTAGCACAGATACGCAGTATTTT.

CDR3 protein: CASSITGGQYEQFF. CDR3 in DNA: TGTGCCAGCAGCATCACAGGAGGGCAGTATGAGCAGTTCTTC. This rearrangement joins TRBV9 to TRBJ2-1, with D possibly matching TRBD2 (6 bases). The V end lost 4 bases, the J end lost 8 bases, and 16 bases lay between the germline ends. CDR1 and CDR2 from the germline V gene are SGDLS and YYNGEE. CDR3 length: 14 amino acids. The full variable domain, rest sourced from reference TRBV9 and TRBJ2-1, is DSGVTQTPKHLITATGQRVTLRCSPRSGDLSVYWYQQSLDQGLQFLIQYYNGEERAKGNILERFSAQQFPDLHSELNLSSLELGDSALYFCASSITGGQYEQFFGPGTRLTVL.

The chain joins TRBV30 to TRBJ1-6, with D possibly being TRBD1 (5 bases). This CDR3 spans 13 amino acids. The V and J ends lost 4 bases and 6 bases respectively, with 10 bases between them. Germline V gives CDR1 GTSNPN, CDR2 SVGIG (reference sequence). DNA of the CDR3: TGTGCCTGGACAGGGATGGGTAATTCACCCCTCCACTTT. Translating it yields CAWTGMGNSPLHF.

This clone came up once. The V call is TRBV13, the J call TRBJ2-3, with 12 bases aligning to TRBD2. The CDR3 loop spans 21 amino acids. Germline V gene lookup returns CDR1 PRHDT and CDR2 FYEKMQ (reference sequence). The trim removed 4 bases at V and 0 bases at J, leaving 17 bases unmatched. As DNA, the CDR3 is TGTGCCAGCAGCTCCCCGGGCCCACCTAGCGGGGGGGGGCCTAGCACAGATACGCAGTATTTT. It specifies CASSSPGPPSGGGPSTDTQYF.

The rearrangement joins TRBV6-5 to TRBJ1-2, with D maybe TRBD1 (5 bases). This CDR3 is 12 amino acids long. Germline CDR1 MNHEY, CDR2 SVGAGI. Trimming removed 8 bases from V and 7 bases from J, with 14 bases in between. Here the CDR3 DNA reads TGTGCCAGCTTCACGGGGGGTAGTGGCTACACCTTC. This sequence encodes CASFTGGSGYTF.

With respect to this clone: One junction end does not reproduce the germline sequence, and a read error may be involved. The same CDR3 can be traced to other DNA sequences in this sample. The V call is TRBV30, the J call TRBJ1-3; no reliable D call. This CDR3 comprises 15 residues. The germline V gene has CDR1 GTSNPN and CDR2 SVGIG (reference sequence). DNA for the CDR3: TGCGCCTGGAGTGCGGGCCCGGACTGGGGAAACACCATATATTTT. Its translation is CAWSAGPDWGNTIYF.

The chain recombines TRBV6-5 with TRBJ2-7; 7 bases fit TRBD1. The germline V gene encodes CDR1 MNHEY and CDR2 SVGAGI. This CDR3 region has 14 residues. The junction had 4 bases not matched to a gene; V was cut back by 5 bases and J by 0 bases. The CDR3 loop is CASSVGDSSYEQYF. In DNA, the CDR3 is TGTGCCAGCAGTGTAGGGGACAGCTCCTACGAGCAGTACTTC.

V usage is TRBV18 and J usage is TRBJ1-5; D is unclear. V was pared by 0 bases and J by 4 bases, with 10 bases between. The CDR3 is 15 amino acids. Looked up from germline, CDR1 is KGHSH and CDR2 is LQKENI. CDR3 in amino acids: CASSPPEGRNQPQHF. The CDR3 nucleotides read TGTGCCAGCTCACCACCGGAGGGTCGGAATCAGCCCCAGCATTTT.

V gene TRBV28 combines with J gene TRBJ2-7; TRBD2 matches 8 bases. Germline assignment: CDR1 MDHEN and CDR2 SYDVKM. Trimming took 2 bases from V and 3 from J; bases not matched to a gene: 0. This CDR3 region has 13 residues. The CDR3 is CASSLAGGYEQYF. The DNA of the CDR3 is TGTGCCAGCAGTTTAGCGGGGGGCTACGAGCAGTACTTC.

The chain carries TRBV27 and TRBJ1-3; D is unresolved. Deletions cut 8 bases from V and 0 bases from J, with 11 bases between. This CDR3 comprises 14 residues. Germline V gene data show CDR1 as MNHEY and CDR2 as SMNVEV (reference sequence). The CDR3 DNA reads TGTGCCAGCCTATTTGATATCTCTGGAAACACCATATATTTT. This gives the protein CASLFDISGNTIYF.

This clone was picked up one time. V is TRBV6-1 and J is TRBJ2-5; D may be TRBD2 (6 bases). V was shortened by 1 base and J by 3 bases, with 12 bases between the two germline ends. Germline V gene sequence: CDR1 MNHNS, CDR2 SASEGT. This CDR3 has 15 residues. The CDR3 nucleotides are TGTGCCAGCAGTGAAGGGGATAGCGGAGAAGAGACCCAGTACTTC. Amino acid sequence: CASSEGDSGEETQYF.

The rearrangement joins TRBV19 to TRBJ1-1; TRBD1 agrees at 7 bases. Germline V gene sequence: CDR1 LNHDA, CDR2 SQIVND (reference sequence). After removal of 10 bases from V and 0 bases from J, the junction contained 5 bases not matched to a gene. The CDR3 has 13 residues. The CDR3 sequence: CATRGQMNTEAFF. Written as DNA, the CDR3 is TGTGCCACCCGGGGACAGATGAACACTGAAGCTTTCTTT.

The V gene is TRBV5-1, the J gene TRBJ2-6; 11 bases fit TRBD1. Germline trimming cut 4 bases from V and 2 bases from J; bases unmatched to any gene: 5. The germline CDR1 and CDR2 sequences are SGHRS and YFSETQ. This CDR3 is built from 17 residues. The CDR3 nucleotides read TGCGCCAGCAGCCCGGGACAGGGGGTAGCTGGGGCCAACGTCCTGACTTTC. Amino acids: CASSPGQGVAGANVLTF.